The 5 T cell receptor beta chains listed next were all sequenced from one sample in a study of metastatic and nonmetastatic thyroid tumors. No treatment had been given to any patient before thyroid surgery. MiXCR was used by TCRdb to re-call the PCR reads. The sample holds about 21,000 clones, more than 25% seen once. Sequenced: blood. All receptors derive from a female donor with papillary thyroid cancer or a benign thyroid nodule (not recorded which). Some clones in this sample may be carry-over from other donors' samples.

This clone was recorded a few times. One base away lies a much larger clone, so this may be a sequencing read error. The chain recombines TRBV25-1 with TRBJ2-7, with 8 bases identical to TRBD2. Trimming at V came to 7 bases and at J to 6 bases, leaving 8 bases not matched to a gene. Germline V gives CDR1 MGHDK, CDR2 SYGVNS. CDR3 length: 13 amino acids. The DNA of the CDR3 is TGTGCCAGCAACCCGGGAGGGCCGGGCGAGCAGTACTTC. Residues: CASNPGGPGEQYF.

This chain joins TRBV20-1 and TRBJ1-2; D uncertain. With 5 bases removed from V and 2 bases from J, the gap between germline ends came to 24 bases. The CDR3 covers 17 residues. Germline values: CDR1 DFQATT, CDR2 SNEGSKA (reference sequence). The CDR3 nucleotides read TGCAGTGCTCCCCGCTCCACTAGAAAGACTGGAAACTATGGCTACACCTTC. It codes for CSAPRSTRKTGNYGYTF.

This sequence joins TRBV6-1 and TRBJ2-7; possibly TRBD2 for D (5 bases). The CDR3 extends over 14 amino acids. In germline, CDR1 is MNHNS, CDR2 SASEGT. V shed 5 bases and J shed 7 bases, with 18 bases lying between them. The chain's CDR3 is CASSKDSLLGEQYF. The DNA for the CDR3 is TGTGCCAGCAGTAAGGACTCCCTTCTGGGTGAGCAGTACTTC.

This clone was observed many times. The chain employs TRBV29-1 and TRBJ2-2; 7 nucleotides agree with TRBD2. CDR3 length equals 14 residues. Trimming removed 7 bases from V and 5 bases from J; junction bases left unmatched: 10. Germline V gives CDR1 SQVTM, CDR2 ANQGSEA. For the CDR3, the DNA is TGCAGCGCCGAGCGGGGAGATAGAACCGGGGAGCTGTTTTTT. Its translation is CSAERGDRTGELFF.

The V gene is TRBV10-2, the J gene TRBJ2-2; possibly TRBD1 for D (5 bases). V was cut by 5 bases and J by 6 bases, with 16 bases left in between. The CDR3 consists of 15 residues. Germline values: CDR1 WSHSY, CDR2 SAAADI. The DNA for the CDR3 is TGCGCCAGCAGTCGACAGATTCCCAACGCCGGGGAGCTGTTTTTT. Amino acid sequence: CASSRQIPNAGELFF.